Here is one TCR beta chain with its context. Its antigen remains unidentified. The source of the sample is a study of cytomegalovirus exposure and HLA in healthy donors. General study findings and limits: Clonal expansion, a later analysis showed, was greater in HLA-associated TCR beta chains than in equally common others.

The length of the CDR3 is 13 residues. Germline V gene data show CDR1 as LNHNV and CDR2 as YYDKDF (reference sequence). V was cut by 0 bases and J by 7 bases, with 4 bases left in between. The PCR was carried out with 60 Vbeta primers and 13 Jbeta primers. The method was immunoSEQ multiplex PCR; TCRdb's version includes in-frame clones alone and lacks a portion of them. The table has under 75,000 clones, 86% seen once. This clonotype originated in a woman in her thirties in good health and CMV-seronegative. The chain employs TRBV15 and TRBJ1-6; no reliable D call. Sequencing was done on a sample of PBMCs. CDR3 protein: CATSRDENSPLHF. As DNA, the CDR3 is TGTGCCACCAGCAGAGATGAGAATTCACCCCTCCACTTT.